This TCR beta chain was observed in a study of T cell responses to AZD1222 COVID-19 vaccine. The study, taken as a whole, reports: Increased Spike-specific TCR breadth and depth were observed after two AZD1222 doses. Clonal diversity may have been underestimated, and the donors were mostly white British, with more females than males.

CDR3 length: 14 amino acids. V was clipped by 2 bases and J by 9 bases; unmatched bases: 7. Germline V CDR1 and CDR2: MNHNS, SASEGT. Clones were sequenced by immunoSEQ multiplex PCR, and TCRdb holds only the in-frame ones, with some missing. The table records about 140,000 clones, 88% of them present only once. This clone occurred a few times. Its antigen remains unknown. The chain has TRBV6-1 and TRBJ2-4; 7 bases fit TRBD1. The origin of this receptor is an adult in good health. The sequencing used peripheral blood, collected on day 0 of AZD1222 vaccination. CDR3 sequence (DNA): TGTGCCAGCAGTGAAAACAGGGGACGGGGCATTCAGTACTTC. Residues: CASSENRGRGIQYF.